This TCR beta chain was identified in a study of T cell responses to AZD1222 COVID-19 vaccine. Findings of the study overall: Donors skewed white British and female; clonal diversity was possibly underestimated. Breadth and depth of Spike-specific TCRs rose after two AZD1222 doses. Vaccine-related CD4 TCRs covered spike, predominating at 160-218 and 743-854.

Losses at the gene ends were 3 bases for V and 5 bases for J; bases not matched to a gene: 11. CDR3 size: 16 residues. Germline CDR1 reads SGHVS; CDR2 reads FNYEAQ. The table came from immunoSEQ multiplex PCR; TCRdb's copy has only in-frame clones and leaves some out. The profile covers 95,000 to 130,000 clones, with around 94% appearing a single time and about 3% taken by the ten largest. As concerns this clone: Its target is not known.

This sequence joins TRBV7-6 and TRBJ2-5, with TRBD1 matching 8 bases. The TCR sequence derives from an adult in good health. The sequences come from peripheral blood, collected on day 0 of AZD1222 vaccination. CDR3 protein: CASSLFRDRWLETQYF. In DNA form, the CDR3 reads TGTGCCAGCAGCTTGTTCCGGGACAGGTGGTTGGAGACCCAGTACTTC.